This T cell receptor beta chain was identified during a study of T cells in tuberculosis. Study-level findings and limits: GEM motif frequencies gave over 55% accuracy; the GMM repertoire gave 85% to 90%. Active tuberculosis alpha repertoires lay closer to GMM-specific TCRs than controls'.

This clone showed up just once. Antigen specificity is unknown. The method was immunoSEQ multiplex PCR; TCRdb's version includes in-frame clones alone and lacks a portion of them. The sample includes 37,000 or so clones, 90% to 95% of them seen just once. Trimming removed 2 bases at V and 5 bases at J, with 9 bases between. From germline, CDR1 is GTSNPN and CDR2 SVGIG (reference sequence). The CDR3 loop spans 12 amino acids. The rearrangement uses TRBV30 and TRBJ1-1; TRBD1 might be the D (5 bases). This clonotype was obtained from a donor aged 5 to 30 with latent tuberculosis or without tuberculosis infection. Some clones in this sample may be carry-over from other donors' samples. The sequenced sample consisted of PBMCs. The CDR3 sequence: CAWSLRGTEAFF. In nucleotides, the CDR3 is TGTGCCTGGAGTCTACGGGGGACTGAAGCTTTCTTT. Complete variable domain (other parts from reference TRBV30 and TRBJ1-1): SQTIHQWPATLVQPVGSPLSLECTVEGTSNPNLYWYRQAAGRGLQLLFYSVGIGQISSEVPQNLSASRPQDRQFILSSKKLLLSDSGFYLCAWSLRGTEAFFGQGTRLTVV.